The rows below give T cell receptor beta chains drawn from one sample of a study of cytomegalovirus exposure and HLA in healthy donors. TCRdb's table, derived via immunoSEQ multiplex PCR, lists solely in-frame clones and lacks some. Here the sample spans 150,000 to 200,000 clones, around 75% being singletons. The sample comprised PBMCs. These receptors were obtained from a woman in her twenties or thirties in good health and CMV-seropositive. Both conserved end residues are part of each CDR3. The D gene is left open where the match is weak. Not every row has a clone size; where given, it reads once, few, many or a size class.

D: TRBD2; size: once; V: TRBV6-1; J: TRBJ2-1; CDR3: CASSGTSLRVEQFF; DNA: TGTGCCAGCAGTGGGACTAGTTTAAGGGTTGAGCAGTTCTTC
D: .; size: .; V: TRBV6-5; J: TRBJ1-2; CDR3: CASSFIGGNYGYTF; DNA: TGTGCCAGCAGCTTTATAGGGGGAAACTATGGCTACACCTTC
D: .; size: few; V: TRBV5-1; J: TRBJ2-3; CDR3: CASSLVPGAGLDTQYF; DNA: TGCGCCAGCAGCTTGGTACCAGGCGCGGGATTAGATACGCAGTATTTT
D: TRBD1; size: .; V: TRBV5-1; J: TRBJ1-2; CDR3: CASRTGTGFYGYTF; DNA: TGCGCCAGCAGAACCGGGACAGGGTTCTATGGCTACACCTTC
D: .; size: few; V: TRBV10-1; J: TRBJ2-1; CDR3: CASSRPTAGNNEQFF; DNA: TGCGCCAGCAGCCGCCCTACTGCGGGGAACAATGAGCAGTTCTTC
D: TRBD1; size: .; V: TRBV4-3; J: TRBJ2-2; CDR3: CASSQLRVPGTGITGELFF; DNA: TGCGCCAGCAGCCAACTAAGGGTCCCCGGGACAGGAATCACCGGGGAGCTGTTTTTT
D: TRBD1; size: few; V: TRBV9; J: TRBJ2-7; CDR3: CASSVVGTGPYEQYF; DNA: TGTGCCAGCAGCGTAGTAGGGACAGGTCCATACGAGCAGTACTTC
D: TRBD2; size: .; V: TRBV11-2; J: TRBJ2-3; CDR3: CASTTGTRRSTQYF; DNA: TGTGCCAGCACAACCGGGACTAGGCGGTCCACGCAGTATTTT
D: .; size: .; V: TRBV9; J: TRBJ2-2; CDR3: CASSVVHAGELFF; DNA: TGTGCCAGCAGCGTAGTACATGCCGGGGAGCTGTTTTTT
D: .; size: few; V: TRBV7-3; J: TRBJ1-2; CDR3: CASSRDRNYGYTF; DNA: TGTGCCAGCAGTCGTGACAGGAACTATGGCTACACCTTC
D: .; size: .; V: TRBV2; J: TRBJ1-5; CDR3: CASRDRNQPQHF; DNA: TGTGCCAGCAGGGACAGAAATCAGCCCCAGCATTTT
D: .; size: many; V: TRBV5-4; J: TRBJ1-1; CDR3: CASSLAEMNTEAFF; DNA: TGTGCCAGCAGCTTGGCCGAGATGAACACTGAAGCTTTCTTT
D: .; size: few; V: TRBV7-9; J: TRBJ1-1; CDR3: CASSPVTGEAFF; DNA: TGTGCCAGCAGCCCCGTTACGGGGGAAGCTTTCTTT
D: TRBD1; size: many; V: TRBV7-2; J: TRBJ2-5; CDR3: CASSLVDRGGETQYF; DNA: TGTGCCAGCAGCTTAGTGGACAGGGGGGGAGAGACCCAGTACTTC
D: .; size: once; V: TRBV27; J: TRBJ2-1; CDR3: CASSPGRGPSYNEQFF; DNA: TGTGCCAGCAGCCCTGGGCGGGGGCCCTCCTACAATGAGCAGTTCTTC
D: .; size: .; V: TRBV6-5; J: TRBJ1-2; CDR3: CASTFTRTPNYGYTF; DNA: TGTGCCAGCACTTTTACCAGGACACCTAACTATGGCTACACCTTC
D: .; size: few; V: TRBV10-3; J: TRBJ1-1; CDR3: CAITPSRDLEAFF; DNA: TGTGCCATCACTCCGAGCAGGGATCTTGAAGCTTTCTTT
D: .; size: .; V: TRBV27; J: TRBJ2-7; CDR3: CASSFQGSPYEQYF; DNA: TGTGCCAGCAGTTTTCAGGGTTCGCCCTACGAGCAGTACTTC
D: .; size: .; V: TRBV4-3; J: TRBJ2-2; CDR3: CASSQDLGADTGELFF; DNA: TGCGCCAGCAGCCAAGATTTGGGGGCGGACACCGGGGAGCTGTTTTTT
D: .; size: .; V: TRBV10-1; J: TRBJ2-3; CDR3: CASSESSGSDTQYF; DNA: TGCGCCAGCAGTGAGTCGTCGGGTTCAGATACGCAGTATTTT
D: .; size: .; V: TRBV28; J: TRBJ2-5; CDR3: CASSRFRLQETQYF; DNA: TGTGCCAGCTCGCGTTTCCGACTTCAAGAGACCCAGTACTTC
D: .; size: .; V: TRBV11-3; J: TRBJ1-2; CDR3: CASSLVGEDYGYTF; DNA: TGTGCCAGCAGCTTAGTAGGAGAAGACTATGGCTACACCTTC
D: .; size: .; V: TRBV5-4; J: TRBJ2-5; CDR3: CASSLDQASETQYF; DNA: TGTGCCAGCAGCTTGGATCAAGCTTCGGAGACCCAGTACTTC
D: .; size: many; V: TRBV10-3; J: TRBJ1-1; CDR3: CAIRAQTADTEAFF; DNA: TGTGCCATCAGAGCTCAGACTGCAGACACTGAAGCTTTCTTT
D: .; size: few; V: TRBV29-1; J: TRBJ1-1; CDR3: CSVIFDSLGAFF; DNA: TGCAGCGTAATATTCGACAGCCTAGGTGCTTTCTTT
D: .; size: .; V: TRBV6-4; J: TRBJ2-1; CDR3: CASSDSAGAPNEQFF; DNA: TGTGCCAGCAGTGACTCGGCGGGGGCCCCCAATGAGCAGTTCTTC